This T cell receptor (beta chain) is drawn from a study of blood T cell repertoires in COVID-19. Study at large: Whether acute or convalescent, the COVID-19 samples came from the United States, Italy and Spain. Sources were T cells, B-cell-depleted T cells, or PBMCs; the material itself was cDNA or gDNA.

The V gene lost 2 bases and the J gene lost 7 bases, with 11 bases spanning the gap. From germline, CDR1 is SQVTM and CDR2 ANQGSEA. The CDR3 length is 12 residues. Those enrolled in Seattle joined during active infection and were followed longitudinally afterward. Authors' analysis steps: Amplification from reference gene primers served as the basis for estimated nucleated cell counts. Clones were read by immunoSEQ multiplex PCR, and TCRdb kept only the in-frame ones, dropping some. V, J and clone size are those of that table, while D and trimming were read from the DNA. Of over 10,000 clones detected, about two thirds appear once; the ten largest clones hold about 6.1%.

Sequencing was carried out using peripheral blood. This sequence was found in a man aged 55 to 70 with COVID-19, enrolled during active disease. The chain uses TRBV29-1 and TRBJ2-5; D perhaps matches TRBD2 (5 bases). The CDR3: CSVELTGGTQYF. The CDR3 DNA is TGCAGCGTTGAACTAACCGGAGGGACCCAGTACTTC. The variable domain in full, completed from reference TRBV29-1 and TRBJ2-5, reads SAVISQKPSRDICQRGTSLTIQCQVDSQVTMMFWYRQQPGQSLTLIATANQGSEATYESGFVIDKFPISRPNLTFSTLTVSNMSPEDSSIYLCSVELTGGTQYFGPGTRLLVL.